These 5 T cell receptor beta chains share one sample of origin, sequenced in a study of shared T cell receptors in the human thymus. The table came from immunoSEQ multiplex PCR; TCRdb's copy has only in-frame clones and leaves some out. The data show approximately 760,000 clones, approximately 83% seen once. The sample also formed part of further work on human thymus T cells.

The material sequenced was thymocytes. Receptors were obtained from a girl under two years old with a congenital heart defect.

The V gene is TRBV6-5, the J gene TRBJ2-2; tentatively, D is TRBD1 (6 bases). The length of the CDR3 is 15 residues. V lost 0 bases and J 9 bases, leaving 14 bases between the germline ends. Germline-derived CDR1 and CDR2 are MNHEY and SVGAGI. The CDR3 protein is CASSYSTCRDRELFF. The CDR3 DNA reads TGTGCCAGCAGTTACTCGACTTGCCGGGACAGGGAGCTGTTTTTT.

The DNA of the CDR3 is TGCGCCAGCAGCCTCGAACGGTTCACCTACGAGCAGTACTTC. Translated, it gives CASSLERFTYEQYF. The genes are TRBV5-1 and TRBJ2-7; D is uncertain. The V and J ends lost 4 bases and 2 bases respectively, with 13 bases between them. This CDR3 has 14 amino acids. Germline V CDR1 and CDR2: SGHRS, YFSETQ.

The CDR3: CASSLGFGATAGNTIYF. The CDR3 DNA follows: TGCGCCAGCAGCTTGGGTTTTGGAGCCACCGCCGGAAACACCATATATTTT. The rearrangement uses TRBV5-1 and TRBJ1-3; no clear D gene. The CDR3 is made up of 17 amino acids. V lost 0 bases and J lost 4, with 17 bases in between. The germline V gene encodes CDR1 SGHRS and CDR2 YFSETQ.

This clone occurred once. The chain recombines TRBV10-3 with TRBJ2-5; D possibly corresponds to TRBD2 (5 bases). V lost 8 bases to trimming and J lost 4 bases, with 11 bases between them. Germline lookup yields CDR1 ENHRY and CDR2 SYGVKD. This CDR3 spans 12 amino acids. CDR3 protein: CAISDYGETQYF. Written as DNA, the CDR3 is TGTGCCATCTCCGACTACGGAGAGACCCAGTACTTC.

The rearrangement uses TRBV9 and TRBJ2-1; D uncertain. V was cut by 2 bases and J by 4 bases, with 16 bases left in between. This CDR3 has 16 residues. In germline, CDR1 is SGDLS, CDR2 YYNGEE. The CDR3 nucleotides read TGTGCCAGCAGCGTTTCTACCGAAATAGCATACAATGAGCAGTTCTTC. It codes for CASSVSTEIAYNEQFF.